This paragraph reports one TCR beta chain. What it binds is unknown. Germline loops: CDR1 MNHEY, CDR2 SVGAGI. Trimming took off 1 base at V and 3 bases at J, with 9 bases between the two ends. This CDR3 has 14 residues. The data were obtained in a study of T cell responses to AZD1222 COVID-19 vaccine. Across the study: Pooled samples include second doses given at about 4 or 12 weeks. Study results and caveats: Close to half of all spike-specific TCRs reportedly target regions of the variants that are unmutated. Possibly, clonal diversity was underestimated; donors were largely white British and included more females. Breadth and depth of Spike-specific TCRs rose after two AZD1222 doses.

Clones were read by immunoSEQ multiplex PCR, and TCRdb kept only the in-frame ones, dropping some. This sample has under 95,000 clones; approximately 91% occur once, and the top ten carry 2.4%. Sequences were derived from peripheral blood, sampled on day 0 of AZD1222 vaccination. This rearrangement joins TRBV6-5 to TRBJ1-1, with D hard to call. The receptor comes from an adult in good health. The CDR3: CASSYFPGDTEAFF. CDR3 coding DNA: TGTGCCAGCAGTTACTTTCCGGGAGACACTGAAGCTTTCTTT.